This TCR beta chain was identified during a study of T cells in Graves' hyperthyroidism and ophthalmopathy. Template material for amplifying TCR beta CDR3 regions consisted of RNA transcripts. HTBI primers were employed in a first-round RT-PCR of the TCR CDR3. One entry per CDR3 protein, called by TCRdb with MiXCR from the multiplex PCR reads. The sample has 600,000 to 700,000 distinct CDR3 sequences; about 14% are singletons. This clonotype was seen ten or more times. Trimming shortened V by 5 bases and J by 6 bases, and 10 bases separated the two germline ends. The CDR3 extends over 12 amino acids. Germline CDR1 and CDR2: MDHEN and SYDVKM.

This chain links TRBV28 with TRBJ1-2; D is perhaps TRBD1 (5 bases). The sequence was collected from a woman between 40 and 50 years old with Graves' ophthalmopathy. What was sequenced was blood. The CDR3 loop is CASSIRGDGYTF. For the CDR3, the DNA is TGTGCCAGCAGTATACGGGGGGATGGCTACACCTTC.